A single sample gave rise to the 27 T cell receptor beta chains below, sequenced in a study of blood T cells in healthy people across ages (dated by TCRdb to the mid-2010s). The library was generated by 5' RACE. Instrument used: Illumina HiSeq 2500. A second PCR of about 7 to 12 cycles was run with a J-beta primer mix and a sample-barcoded 5' primer. In-frame beta chains were kept once TCRdb had trimmed the public reads at Q25 with fastp and called clones with MiXCR. Here each entry gathers all rows of one CDR3 protein and keeps the most common genes and DNA. The sample includes 1.2 million to 1.5 million distinct CDR3 sequences, with around 39% observed a single time. The leading ten clones occupy under 8% of the sample. The specimen was blood. These TCRs come from a woman aged 18-30 years in good health.

This clonotype has a count of ten or more. V and J are TRBV4-1 and TRBJ2-5, with TRBD2 identical over 8 bases. Unmatched junction bases numbered 6, after V lost 1 base and J lost 5 bases. There are 15 residues in the CDR3. Germline V gene sequence: CDR1 MGHRA, CDR2 YSYEKL. The CDR3 region is CASSQASRLAETQYF. The CDR3 region has the DNA TGCGCCAGCAGCCAAGCGTCCAGACTAGCGGAGACCCAGTACTTC.

The chain links TRBV27 to TRBJ2-1, with TRBD2 matching 10 bases. The CDR3 is made up of 17 amino acids. CDR1 and CDR2 (germline): MNHEY, SMNVEV (reference sequence). V dropped 3 bases and J dropped 10; count of bases not matched to a gene: 15. This CDR3 reads CASSFGSGGAQIREQFF. The CDR3 nucleotides are TGTGCCAGCAGTTTCGGAAGCGGGGGGGCCCAAATTCGCGAGCAGTTCTTC.

The V call is TRBV4-2, the J call TRBJ2-5; 7 bases fit TRBD2. The J call may be wrong; the DNA end is better matched by TRBJ2-7. This CDR3 is 18 amino acids long. Germline V gene sequence: CDR1 LGHNA, CDR2 YNFKEQ. The CDR3 DNA is TGTGCCAGCAGCCAAGAAAACCCCGGGGCGGGAGCTGGGTACGAGCAGTACTTC. It encodes CASSQENPGAGAGYEQYF.

This clonotype has at least ten counts. The chain employs TRBV10-3 and TRBJ2-3; TRBD2 might be the D (5 bases). This CDR3 comprises 14 residues. In germline, CDR1 is ENHRY, CDR2 SYGVKD. The V end lost 3 bases, the J end lost 0 bases, and 7 bases lay between the germline ends. The CDR3: CAISDPGSTDTQYF. The CDR3 DNA sequence: TGTGCCATCAGTGACCCGGGGAGCACAGATACGCAGTATTTT.

The chain employs TRBV15 and TRBJ2-1, with D perhaps TRBD2 (6 bases). The CDR3 extends over 12 amino acids. The V end was cut by 0 bases, the J end by 15 bases, with 12 bases between. Germline CDR1 is LNHNV and CDR2 is YYDKDF (reference sequence). CDR3 region: CATSRDGRFLFF. CDR3 coding DNA: TGTGCCACCAGCAGAGATGGGAGGTTTTTGTTCTTC.

This chain joins TRBV12-3 or TRBV12-4 and TRBJ2-3; D gene ambiguous. V shed 2 bases and J shed 4 bases, with 10 bases lying between them. The CDR3 runs 14 residues. This CDR3 is CASSLNSMADTQYF. The CDR3, as DNA: TGTGCCAGCAGTTTAAATTCGATGGCAGATACGCAGTATTTT.

This clonotype came up a few times. This sequence joins TRBV28 and TRBJ2-3; TRBD2 aligns across 10 bases. This CDR3 has 11 residues. Germline V gives CDR1 MDHEN, CDR2 SYDVKM. Unmatched junction bases numbered 1, after V lost 9 bases and J lost 7 bases. In DNA form, the CDR3 reads TGTGCCAGTAGCGGGGGGTATACGCAGTATTTT. Its translation: CASSGGYTQYF.

The chain recombines TRBV6-6 with TRBJ1-6, with D unclear. Trimming took off 4 bases at V and 5 bases at J, with 15 bases between the two ends. The CDR3 runs 16 residues. CDR1 and CDR2 (germline): MNHNY, SVGAGI (reference sequence). The CDR3, as DNA: TGTGCCAGCAGTTCGCCGGGAGATCGACATAATTCACCCCTCCACTTT. This gives the protein CASSSPGDRHNSPLHF.

There are many counts of this clonotype. The V gene is TRBV5-1, the J gene TRBJ1-1; tentatively, D is TRBD1 (5 bases). Trimming took 1 base from V and 4 from J, leaving 11 bases between them. Germline-derived CDR1 and CDR2 are SGHRS and YFSETQ. CDR3 length equals 14 residues. The CDR3 sequence: CASSLSGGGTEAFF. Written as DNA, the CDR3 is TGCGCCAGCAGCTTGTCGGGGGGAGGCACTGAAGCTTTCTTT.

A single count supports this clonotype. The CDR3 reads CASSEFVSGSSTDTQYF. In DNA form, the CDR3 reads TGTGCCAGCAGTGAATTCGTTAGCGGGAGTAGCACAGATACGCAGTATTTT. The chain uses TRBV25-1 and TRBJ2-3; 9 bases agree with TRBD2. This CDR3 has 17 residues. With V trimmed by 1 base and J by 0 bases, 5 bases remained unmatched. The germline V gene encodes CDR1 MGHDK and CDR2 SYGVNS.

The genes are TRBV6-5 and TRBJ2-7; 8 positions agree with TRBD1. The V gene's germline CDR1 is MNHEY and CDR2 SVGAGI. CDR3 size: 14 residues. The V segment lost 5 bases and the J segment 0 bases; nucleotides outside the gene matches: 3. CDR3 amino acids: CASSEGQVSYEQYF. CDR3 DNA sequence: TGTGCCAGCAGTGAGGGACAGGTCTCCTACGAGCAGTACTTC.

This clonotype has a handful of counts. In nucleotides, the CDR3 is TGTGCCTGGAGGGGACGGGGCACAGATACGCAGTATTTT. Translating it yields CAWRGRGTDTQYF. The rearrangement links TRBV30 to TRBJ2-3; TRBD1 or TRBD2 may be the D gene (5 bases each). The CDR3 is 13 residues long. Germline-derived CDR1 and CDR2 are GTSNPN and SVGIG (reference sequence). V was shortened by 3 bases and J by 1 base, with 8 bases between the two germline ends.

The V call is TRBV23-1, the J call TRBJ1-4; no clear D gene. TRBV23-1 is an ORF, and what it does is uncertain. With 2 bases removed from V and 5 bases from J, the gap between germline ends came to 15 bases. This CDR3 has 16 amino acids. CDR3 residues: CASSQPDGLRNEKLFF. CDR3 DNA sequence: TGCGCCAGCAGTCAACCGGACGGCCTCCGCAATGAAAAACTGTTTTTT.

The chain recombines TRBV25-1 with TRBJ1-2; no clear D. CDR3 length: 15 residues. With 0 bases removed from V and 6 bases from J, the gap between germline ends came to 14 bases. The germline V gene has CDR1 MGHDK and CDR2 SYGVNS. CDR3 sequence: CASSEYAAAGNGYTF. The CDR3 nucleotides read TGTGCCAGCAGTGAATATGCGGCGGCAGGAAATGGCTACACCTTC.

This clonotype was detected a few times. The V call is TRBV5-1, the J call TRBJ2-1; 8 bases agree with TRBD2. The CDR3 loop spans 15 amino acids. V lost 4 bases and J lost 7; bases outside the gene matches: 10. The germline V gene encodes CDR1 SGHRS and CDR2 YFSETQ. This CDR3 is CASSPTGGGPNEQFF. The CDR3 DNA reads TGCGCCAGCAGCCCGACTGGCGGGGGGCCAAATGAGCAGTTCTTC.

This clonotype was found a few times. The chain is built from TRBV5-1 and TRBJ2-1, with D perhaps matching TRBD2 (6 bases). The length of the CDR3 is 15 residues. The V and J ends lost 4 bases and 10 bases respectively, with 21 bases between them. CDR1 and CDR2 (germline): SGHRS, YFSETQ. DNA of the CDR3: TGCGCCAGCAGCCAAGCCCCGGGAGCAGCCGGCGAGCAGTTCTTC. This translates into CASSQAPGAAGEQFF.

The chain carries TRBV12-3 or TRBV12-4 and TRBJ2-7, with TRBD1 matching over 7 bases. The CDR3 runs 17 residues. With 3 bases clipped from V and 3 bases from J, the junction kept 14 bases outside the gene matches. CDR3 nucleotide sequence: TGTGCCAGCAGTTTTTGGGATACTGGACAGGTTGACTACGAGCAGTACTTC. This gives the protein CASSFWDTGQVDYEQYF.

The V and J genes are TRBV14 and TRBJ2-4; TRBD1 might be the D (5 bases). Germline CDR1 and CDR2: SGHDN and FVKESK. Trimming pared 0 bases from V and 13 bases from J, leaving 13 bases between. The CDR3 covers 13 residues. The CDR3 region has the DNA TGTGCCAGCAGCCAAGAACTGGGGCAGAAGCAGTACTTC. Protein: CASSQELGQKQYF.

This clonotype was recorded at least ten times. The chain carries TRBV6-2 or TRBV6-3 and TRBJ2-5; D unresolved. Trimming stripped 2 bases from V and 3 bases from J, with 4 bases between. There are 12 residues in the CDR3. CDR1 is MNHEY, CDR2 SVGEGT, per germline. Written as DNA, the CDR3 is TGTGCCAGCAGTTACGGGAAAGAGACCCAGTACTTC. This translates into CASSYGKETQYF.

Only a few counts were recorded for this clonotype. The J gene is TRBJ1-2, the V gene TRBV3-1; D gene uncertain. V lost 0 bases to trimming and J lost 2 bases, with 7 bases between them. This CDR3 contains 14 residues. Germline V gives CDR1 LGHDT, CDR2 YNNKEL (reference sequence). CDR3 loop: CASSQETQNYGYTF. The CDR3 coding sequence is TGTGCCAGCAGCCAAGAAACCCAGAACTATGGCTACACCTTC.

This clonotype has just a few counts. The J gene is TRBJ2-1, the V gene TRBV3-1; D uncertain. Germline loops: CDR1 LGHDT, CDR2 YNNKEL (reference sequence). The CDR3 covers 13 residues. V dropped 4 bases and J dropped 8 bases, with 12 bases sitting between them. The CDR3 here is CASSLNKVDEQFF. The CDR3 bases are TGTGCCAGCAGCCTTAACAAGGTGGATGAGCAGTTCTTC.

CDR3 bases: TGTGCCAGCAGCCACCTTACTAGCGACAGCTCCTACAATGAGCAGTTCTTC. Amino acids: CASSHLTSDSSYNEQFF. This chain connects TRBV4-2 to TRBJ2-1; 7 nucleotides agree with TRBD2. The ends lost 3 bases at V and 0 bases at J; junction bases unmatched: 8. Germline V lookup: CDR1 LGHNA, CDR2 YNFKEQ. This CDR3 spans 17 amino acids.

This chain uses TRBV20-1 with TRBJ2-7; D is possibly TRBD1 (5 bases). The germline V gene encodes CDR1 DFQATT and CDR2 SNEGSKA (reference sequence). This CDR3 spans 14 amino acids. V was pared by 6 bases and J by 7 bases, with 22 bases between. The DNA for the CDR3 is TGCAGTGCAAGAATCCAGGGCCATGTCCAAGAGCAGTACTTC. Translated: CSARIQGHVQEQYF.

The V and J genes are TRBV5-1 and TRBJ2-1; a possible D gene is TRBD2 (6 bases). V was clipped by 5 bases and J by 6 bases, with 15 bases between them. CDR3 length: 14 amino acids. Germline V lookup: CDR1 SGHRS, CDR2 YFSETQ. The CDR3 region is CASSSHGGVNEQFF. CDR3 bases: TGCGCCAGCAGTTCTCATGGAGGGGTCAATGAGCAGTTCTTC.

The J gene is TRBJ2-7, the V gene TRBV20-1; TRBD1 agrees at 7 bases. The trim removed 1 base at V and 4 bases at J, leaving 7 bases unmatched. Looked up from germline, CDR1 is DFQATT and CDR2 is SNEGSKA (reference sequence). This CDR3 spans 14 amino acids. CDR3 DNA: TGCAGTGCTAGAGGGTGGACAGGATTGTACGAGCAGTACTTC. Its protein is CSARGWTGLYEQYF.

This clonotype has more than one count but fewer than ten. J is TRBJ2-1 and V is TRBV7-6, with 11 bases fitting TRBD2. The J segment lost 4 bases and the V segment lost 1 base, leaving 6 bases of the junction unmatched. Germline loops: CDR1 SGHVS, CDR2 FNYEAQ. This CDR3 is 17 amino acids long. The CDR3 protein is CASSLEASGGFYNEQFF. CDR3 in DNA: TGTGCCAGCAGCTTAGAGGCTAGCGGGGGGTTTTACAATGAGCAGTTCTTC.

The gene calls are TRBV28 and TRBJ2-3; 10 nucleotides match TRBD2. Germline V gene lookup returns CDR1 MDHEN and CDR2 SYDVKM. There are 15 residues in the CDR3. V dropped 7 bases and J dropped 1; count of bases not matched to a gene: 5. The CDR3 is CASKAGGQGTDTQYF. The CDR3 coding sequence is TGTGCCAGCAAAGCGGGGGGGCAAGGCACAGATACGCAGTATTTT.